These T cell receptor beta chains were read from a single sample in a study of relationships among human T cell subsets. TCRdb re-called the multiplex PCR reads with MiXCR, one entry per CDR3 protein. The sample consists of more than 4,500 distinct CDR3 sequences, 50% to 70% of them appearing once. The sample comprised CD8+ T cells sorted from blood. These receptors came from a middle-aged man in good health. CDR3s include the opening cysteine and the closing phenylalanine or tryptophan. D genes are given only for firm matches. Size is stated for part of the rows, as once, few or many counts, or as a class when the clone is expanded.

V	D	size	J	CDR3	DNA
TRBV4-1	-	-	TRBJ2-1	CASSHHGQYNEQFF	TGCGCCAGCAGCCACCATGGGCAGTACAATGAGCAGTTCTTC
TRBV28	TRBD2	few	TRBJ2-1	CATDPGLAGEVNEQFF	TGTGCCACCGACCCCGGGCTAGCGGGAGAGGTCAATGAGCAGTTCTTC
TRBV28	-	-	TRBJ2-3	CASSPPGVIDTQYF	TGTGCCAGCAGCCCCCCAGGGGTGATAGATACGCAGTATTTT
TRBV7-2	-	-	TRBJ1-2	CASSPEPSKAGYTF	TGTGCCAGCAGCCCTGAGCCCTCTAAGGCTGGCTACACCTTC
TRBV19	TRBD1	-	TRBJ2-3	CATGTVSTDTQYF	TGTGCCACAGGGACAGTGAGCACAGATACGCAGTATTTT
TRBV19	TRBD2	once	TRBJ2-1	CASRAGTSGSNEQFF	TGTGCCAGTAGGGCCGGGACTAGCGGGTCCAATGAGCAGTTCTTC
TRBV6-5	-	-	TRBJ2-3	CASSIQLAGSSTDTQYF	TGTGCCAGCAGTATACAGCTTGCGGGCTCTAGCACAGATACGCAGTATTTT
TRBV14	-	-	TRBJ2-1	CTSSRGRGPYNEQFF	TGTACCAGCAGCCGGGGCCGGGGTCCATACAATGAGCAGTTCTTC
TRBV28	-	-	TRBJ2-1	CASSSPTYNEQFF	TGTGCCAGCAGTTCTCCCACCTACAATGAGCAGTTCTTC
TRBV28	-	-	TRBJ2-1	CASSGDGREAPYNEQFF	TGTGCCAGCAGTGGAGACGGACGGGAAGCGCCCTACAATGAGCAGTTCTTC
TRBV5-1	TRBD2	-	TRBJ2-3	CASSVGLAGVITDTQYF	TGCGCCAGCAGCGTGGGGCTAGCGGGGGTGATCACAGATACGCAGTATTTT
TRBV6-2/TRBV6-3	-	-	TRBJ2-7	CASSAPRTGNYEQYF	TGTGCCAGCAGTGCCCCGAGGACTGGAAACTACGAGCAGTACTTC
TRBV11-2	TRBD1	-	TRBJ1-1	CASSTTGVNTEAFF	TGTGCCAGCAGCACGACAGGGGTGAACACTGAAGCTTTCTTT
TRBV12-3/TRBV12-4	-	-	TRBJ2-7	CASSSGPTYEQYF	TGTGCCAGCAGTTCGGGACCCACCTACGAGCAGTACTTC
TRBV20-1	-	-	TRBJ2-1	CSARDLSGDYNEQFF	TGCAGTGCTAGAGACCTCAGCGGTGACTACAATGAGCAGTTCTTC
TRBV2	TRBD1	-	TRBJ2-5	CASSWSPGGQETQYF	TGTGCCAGCAGTTGGTCCCCAGGGGGACAAGAGACCCAGTACTTC
TRBV7-9	-	-	TRBJ2-1	CASSPDVSSYNEQFF	TGTGCCAGCAGCCCGGACGTGAGCTCCTACAATGAGCAGTTCTTC
TRBV28	-	-	TRBJ1-2	CASSDWAGGYTF	TGTGCCAGCAGTGACTGGGCCGGAGGCTACACCTTC
TRBV12-3/TRBV12-4	TRBD2	few	TRBJ2-1	CASSPTSGYYNEQFF	TGTGCCAGCAGTCCGACTAGCGGTTACTACAATGAGCAGTTCTTT
TRBV29-1	-	-	TRBJ2-5	CSAREQETQYF	TGCAGCGCCCGGGAACAAGAGACCCAGTACTTC
TRBV28	TRBD1	-	TRBJ2-7	CASIPRSLGTGSSYEQYF	TGTGCCAGCATCCCTCGCTCATTAGGGACAGGTTCTTCCTACGAGCAGTACTTC
TRBV20-1	-	few	TRBJ1-2	CSALNSIYGYTF	TGCAGTGCCCTAAACAGCATCTATGGCTACACCTTC
TRBV19	-	medium-sized	TRBJ2-3	CASSMGWLDTQYF	TGTGCCAGTAGTATGGGTTGGCTTGATACGCAGTATTTT
TRBV7-2	-	-	TRBJ2-7	CASSSGPSTYEQYF	TGTGCCAGCAGCTCCGGACCGAGTACTTACGAGCAGTACTTC
TRBV6-5	TRBD1	-	TRBJ2-1	CASRPRQGARFHNEQFF	TGTGCCAGCAGACCTCGACAGGGGGCGAGGTTCCACAATGAGCAGTTCTTC
TRBV19	-	once	TRBJ2-7	CASSIFGEQYF	TGTGCCAGTAGTATATTCGGCGAGCAGTACTTC
TRBV11-2	TRBD1	few	TRBJ2-1	CASSLRQGVRNEQFF	TGTGCCAGCAGCTTACGTCAGGGGGTTCGCAATGAGCAGTTCTTC
TRBV12-3/TRBV12-4	-	-	TRBJ2-5	CASSFSAPKTETQYF	TGTGCCAGCAGTTTTTCGGCTCCTAAGACAGAGACCCAGTACTTC
TRBV20-1	-	few	TRBJ2-7	CSARGASDYEQYF	TGCAGTGCTAGAGGCGCCAGCGACTACGAGCAGTACTTC
TRBV11-2	-	-	TRBJ2-3	CASSRSLDTDTQYF	TGTGCCAGCAGCCGCAGTCTAGACACAGATACGCAGTATTTT
TRBV28	TRBD2	-	TRBJ2-3	CASSSEERELTDTQYF	TGTGCCAGCAGCTCAGAGGAGCGGGAGCTCACAGATACGCAGTATTTT